This T cell receptor (beta chain) was retrieved from a study of CD8+ T cells in alopecia areata. Study at large: The investigators scored severity in treated patients by the percentage of affected scalp area. Study outcomes and limitations: Many of the expanded lesional clones endured in scalp and blood while on tofacitinib.

Trimming took 4 bases from V and 1 from J; bases not matched to a gene: 6. Germline CDR1 and CDR2: MGHRA and YSYEKL. The CDR3 extends over 16 amino acids. Regarding treatment: oral pan-JAK inhibitor, 5-10 mg twice daily. Note on this clone: The target antigen is unknown.

After isolation, RNA underwent reverse transcription to generate cDNA as the sequencing template. TCRdb's copy holds only in-frame clones and misses some; the assay was immunoSEQ multiplex PCR. The sample includes some 95,000 clones, about 44% seen only once; the top ten take roughly 18%. This receptor was obtained from a human donor with alopecia areata. The input for sequencing was CD8+ T cells sorted from blood, taken at week 24, from a patient treated with tofacitinib. The chain employs TRBV4-1 and TRBJ1-5, with 8 bases lining up with TRBD1. The CDR3, as DNA: TGCGCCAGCAGCCCACGAGACAGGGGAAGCAATCAGCCCCAGCATTTT. Translated, it gives CASSPRDRGSNQPQHF.